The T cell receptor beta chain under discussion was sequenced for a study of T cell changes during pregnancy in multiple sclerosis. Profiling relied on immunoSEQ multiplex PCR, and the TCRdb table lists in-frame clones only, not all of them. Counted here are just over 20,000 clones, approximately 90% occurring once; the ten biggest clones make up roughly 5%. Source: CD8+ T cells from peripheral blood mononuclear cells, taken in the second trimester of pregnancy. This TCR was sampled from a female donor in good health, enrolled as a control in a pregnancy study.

CDR3 amino acids: CASSPEGGLAIHEQYF. The DNA of the CDR3 is TGTGCCAGCAGCCCCGAGGGGGGACTAGCGATCCACGAGCAGTACTTC. The V and J genes are TRBV5-4 and TRBJ2-7, with 10 positions matching TRBD2. The ends lost 4 bases at V and 5 bases at J; junction bases unmatched: 12. CDR1 and CDR2 from the germline V gene are SGHNT and YYREEE (reference sequence). CDR3 size: 16 residues.